The T cell receptor (beta chain) under discussion was sequenced for a study of blood T cell repertoires in COVID-19. About the research overall: Material from acute and convalescent COVID-19 was sourced from the United States, Italy and Spain.

The CDR3 is 17 amino acids. Trimming took 2 bases from V and 4 from J; bases not matched to a gene: 10. CDR1 and CDR2 from the germline V gene are ENHRY and SYGVKD. The authors' processing: Scientists estimated how many nucleated cells there were by amplifying reference gene primers. Sequencing used immunoSEQ multiplex PCR; TCRdb keeps in-frame clones, though not all of them. Clone size and the V and J calls come from that table; the DNA yielded D and trimming. The sample lists 75,000 to 85,000 clones, roughly 86% occurring once. This chain links TRBV10-3 with TRBJ1-5, with 8 bases lining up with TRBD1. This TCR derives from a human donor in a cohort sampled during active COVID-19. Specimen: peripheral blood. The CDR3 reads CAISEHQGARGNQPQHF. The CDR3 region has the DNA TGTGCCATCAGTGAGCATCAGGGGGCAAGAGGGAATCAGCCCCAGCATTTT.